This T cell receptor (beta chain) was obtained from a study of CD8 T cells in ankylosing spondylitis. Findings and caveats of the study: The study looked at matched synovial fluid samples from ankylosing spondylitis patients. Disease-linked clones were reported to be significantly enriched there. Disease-linked clones bore a CD8+ phenotype and were relatively rare in peripheral blood. Certain motif variants had earlier been reported in reactive arthritis synovial fluid and blood. Seemingly characteristic of ankylosing spondylitis blood was a TCR beta motif consisting of about 8 highly homologous variants.

Quantitative 5'-RACE with molecular barcodes produced the TCR beta libraries. TCRdb ran MiXCR on the 5' RACE reads and lists one entry per CDR3 protein. The table shows roughly 670,000 distinct CDR3 sequences, with roughly 19% occurring only once. With 4 bases clipped from V and 1 base from J, the junction kept 1 base outside the gene matches. The CDR3 length is 13 residues. CDR1 and CDR2 (germline): SQVTM, ANQGSEA. In regard to this clonotype: Its antigen remains unknown.

The TCR was taken from a male donor with ankylosing spondylitis. The chain couples TRBV29-1 to TRBJ1-1, with 9 positions matching TRBD1. The sequenced sample was blood, either unsorted or a sorted T cell fraction (not recorded which). The CDR3 DNA is TGCAGCGTTGTGGGACAGGGGAACACTGAAGCTTTCTTT. Amino acid sequence: CSVVGQGNTEAFF.